Listed below are T cell receptor beta chains from one sample, sequenced in a study of T cell responses to AZD1222 COVID-19 vaccine. Sequencing was performed with immunoSEQ multiplex PCR; in TCRdb, only in-frame clones are kept and a portion is missing. The sample holds around 130,000 clones, 88% seen once. The sample in question was peripheral blood, obtained 28 days after the second AZD1222 dose. Receptors originate from an adult who received the AZD1222 COVID-19 vaccine. The CDR3 runs from the conserved cysteine through the conserved F or W. A D gene is named only where the DNA matches it firmly. Size is omitted from some rows. Given values are once, few, many or a class for expanded clones.

length: 15; J: TRBJ2-2; D: NA; V: TRBV11-3; size: NA; CDR3: CATSQGVGDTGELFF; DNA: TGTGCCACGTCGCAGGGAGTAGGTGACACCGGGGAGCTGTTTTTT
length: 14; J: TRBJ2-7; D: NA; V: TRBV3-1/TRBV3-2; size: NA; CDR3: CASSQGYRVHEQYF; DNA: TGTGCCAGCAGCCAAGGGTACAGGGTCCACGAGCAGTACTTC
length: 15; J: TRBJ2-5; D: NA; V: TRBV5-1; size: NA; CDR3: CASSPRAAASETQYF; DNA: TGCGCCAGCAGCCCCCGGGCGGCGGCCTCGGAGACCCAGTACTTC
length: 14; J: TRBJ1-2; D: NA; V: TRBV9; size: NA; CDR3: CASSPAGGFSGYTF; DNA: TGTGCCAGCAGCCCTGCGGGGGGGTTTTCTGGCTACACCTTC
length: 14; J: TRBJ2-1; D: NA; V: TRBV19; size: NA; CDR3: CASSMRRGLNEQFF; DNA: TGTGCCAGTAGTATGAGGCGGGGGCTAAATGAGCAGTTCTTC
length: 15; J: TRBJ2-5; D: TRBD2; V: TRBV24-1; size: NA; CDR3: CATSPPRGGQETQYF; DNA: TGTGCCACCAGCCCTCCCCGGGGGGGCCAAGAGACCCAGTACTTC
length: 15; J: TRBJ2-7; D: NA; V: TRBV12-5; size: NA; CDR3: CASGLVSGAPYEQYF; DNA: TGTGCTAGTGGTTTGGTTTCCGGGGCGCCCTACGAGCAGTACTTC
length: 13; J: TRBJ2-1; D: NA; V: TRBV4-1; size: once; CDR3: CASSQGSQNEQFF; DNA: TGCGCCAGCAGCCAAGGGTCCCAAAATGAGCAGTTCTTC
length: 13; J: TRBJ1-5; D: NA; V: TRBV25-1; size: NA; CDR3: CASSAAGHQPQHF; DNA: TGTGCCAGCAGTGCGGCAGGCCATCAGCCCCAGCATTTT
length: 15; J: TRBJ2-1; D: TRBD2; V: TRBV2; size: NA; CDR3: CASSEGEGNYNEQFF; DNA: TGTGCCAGCAGTGAGGGGGAGGGAAACTACAATGAGCAGTTCTTC
length: 14; J: TRBJ1-2; D: NA; V: TRBV13; size: NA; CDR3: CASSLGRGRLGYTF; DNA: TGTGCCAGCAGCTTAGGCCGAGGGCGGTTAGGCTACACCTTC
length: 13; J: TRBJ2-3; D: NA; V: TRBV29-1; size: NA; CDR3: CSVGQGGTDTQYF; DNA: TGCAGCGTTGGCCAGGGGGGTACAGATACGCAGTATTTT
length: 12; J: TRBJ1-1; D: NA; V: TRBV12-3/TRBV12-4; size: NA; CDR3: CASSFADTEAFF; DNA: TGTGCCAGCAGCTTTGCGGACACTGAAGCTTTCTTT
length: 17; J: TRBJ2-1; D: NA; V: TRBV19; size: NA; CDR3: CASSIDSSGPSHNEQFF; DNA: TGTGCCAGTAGTATAGATAGTTCCGGCCCCAGCCACAATGAGCAGTTCTTC
length: 16; J: TRBJ1-1; D: NA; V: TRBV3-1/TRBV3-2; size: NA; CDR3: CASSSRWGERNTEAFF; DNA: TGTGCCAGCAGCTCAAGGTGGGGGGAGAGGAACACTGAAGCTTTCTTT
length: 15; J: TRBJ1-2; D: TRBD1; V: TRBV30; size: NA; CDR3: CAWSVLTGGNYGYTF; DNA: TGTGCCTGGAGTGTACTAACAGGGGGAAACTATGGCTACACCTTC
length: 11; J: TRBJ2-2; D: NA; V: TRBV11-2; size: once; CDR3: CASSVNGELFF; DNA: TGTGCCAGCAGCGTGAACGGGGAGCTGTTTTTT
length: 18; J: TRBJ1-3; D: NA; V: TRBV4-1; size: NA; CDR3: CASSQDRASGTGGNTIYF; DNA: TGCGCCAGCAGCCAAGATAGGGCCTCCGGAACGGGGGGAAACACCATATATTTT
length: 16; J: TRBJ2-7; D: TRBD2; V: TRBV7-9; size: NA; CDR3: CASSPLRAGGTYEQYF; DNA: TGTGCCAGCAGCCCCTTGAGAGCGGGAGGCACCTACGAGCAGTACTTC
length: 13; J: TRBJ2-7; D: TRBD2; V: TRBV10-1; size: NA; CDR3: CASSGSGTYEQYF; DNA: TGCGCCAGCAGCGGAAGCGGGACTTACGAGCAGTACTTC
length: 14; J: TRBJ1-2; D: NA; V: TRBV5-1; size: NA; CDR3: CASSNTGPNYGYTF; DNA: TGCGCCAGCAGCAACACGGGGCCTAACTATGGCTACACCTTC
length: 14; J: TRBJ2-7; D: TRBD2; V: TRBV7-2; size: NA; CDR3: CASSPRTSGVEQYF; DNA: TGTGCCAGCAGCCCCCGGACTAGCGGGGTCGAGCAGTACTTC
length: 15; J: TRBJ2-3; D: TRBD1; V: TRBV7-3; size: NA; CDR3: CASSLTGGSTDTQYF; DNA: TGTGCCAGCAGCTTAACAGGGGGCTCAACAGATACGCAGTATTTT
length: 11; J: TRBJ2-5; D: NA; V: TRBV29-1; size: few; CDR3: CSVKLQETQYF; DNA: TGCAGCGTTAAGCTCCAAGAGACCCAGTACTTC
length: 17; J: TRBJ1-2; D: TRBD1; V: TRBV28; size: NA; CDR3: CASSLPLLGGASSGYTF; DNA: TGTGCCAGCAGTCTGCCCCTCCTAGGGGGCGCCTCCAGTGGCTACACCTTC
length: 15; J: TRBJ2-7; D: TRBD2; V: TRBV27; size: NA; CDR3: CASSQKSGRSHEQYF; DNA: TGTGCCAGCAGTCAAAAAAGCGGGAGATCCCACGAGCAGTACTTC
length: 16; J: TRBJ2-3; D: TRBD2; V: TRBV5-6; size: NA; CDR3: CASSLLREGNTDTQYF; DNA: TGTGCCAGCAGCTTGTTGCGGGAGGGAAACACAGATACGCAGTATTTT
length: 15; J: TRBJ2-2; D: NA; V: TRBV9; size: NA; CDR3: CASSPEGGKAGELFF; DNA: TGTGCCAGCAGCCCAGAGGGGGGGAAAGCAGGGGAGCTGTTTTTT
length: 14; J: TRBJ1-2; D: NA; V: TRBV6-5; size: NA; CDR3: CASGTGFPLGGYTF; DNA: TGTGCCAGCGGAACAGGGTTCCCCCTCGGTGGCTACACCTTC
length: 18; J: TRBJ2-1; D: TRBD2; V: TRBV7-2; size: once; CDR3: CASSLGTSGTLSYNEQFF; DNA: TGTGCCAGCAGCTTGGGGACTAGCGGGACACTCTCCTACAATGAGCAGTTCTTC
length: 13; J: TRBJ1-2; D: NA; V: TRBV9; size: NA; CDR3: CASTSAPGLGYTF; DNA: TGTGCCAGCACATCCGCACCGGGATTGGGCTACACCTTC
length: 15; J: TRBJ2-5; D: TRBD2; V: TRBV11-2; size: NA; CDR3: CASSSAAGYQETQYF; DNA: TGTGCCAGCAGCTCCGCAGCGGGGTATCAAGAGACCCAGTACTTC
length: 14; J: TRBJ1-4; D: NA; V: TRBV28; size: NA; CDR3: CATSWGTTNEKLFF; DNA: TGTGCCACAAGCTGGGGGACAACTAATGAAAAACTGTTTTTT
length: 11; J: TRBJ1-1; D: NA; V: TRBV3-1/TRBV3-2; size: NA; CDR3: CASSRGPEAFF; DNA: TGTGCCAGCAGTCGGGGCCCTGAAGCTTTCTTT
length: 14; J: TRBJ1-5; D: NA; V: TRBV28; size: NA; CDR3: CASRAVIWNQPQHF; DNA: TGTGCCAGCAGGGCAGTCATATGGAATCAGCCCCAGCATTTT
length: 14; J: TRBJ2-4; D: NA; V: TRBV3-1/TRBV3-2; size: NA; CDR3: CASSQERGVNIQYF; DNA: TGTGCCAGCAGCCAAGAACGCGGGGTAAACATTCAGTACTTC
length: 18; J: TRBJ2-2; D: TRBD2; V: TRBV5-4; size: once; CDR3: CASSPMVDSGSTNGELFF; DNA: TGTGCCAGCAGCCCGATGGTGGATAGCGGGAGTACGAACGGGGAGCTGTTTTTT
length: 15; J: TRBJ2-7; D: NA; V: TRBV28; size: NA; CDR3: CASSSRRVVPYEQYF; DNA: TGTGCCAGCAGCTCAAGGAGGGTAGTTCCCTACGAGCAGTACTTC
length: 15; J: TRBJ1-4; D: TRBD1; V: TRBV5-8; size: NA; CDR3: CASSNLGQVDEKLFF; DNA: TGTGCCAGCAGCAACCTGGGACAGGTGGATGAAAAACTGTTTTTT
length: 13; J: TRBJ1-3; D: NA; V: TRBV30; size: NA; CDR3: CAGTTYSGNTIYF; DNA: TGTGCCGGGACAACGTACTCTGGAAACACCATATATTTT
length: 12; J: TRBJ1-3; D: NA; V: TRBV12-3/TRBV12-4; size: NA; CDR3: CASSSAGNTIYF; DNA: TGTGCCAGCAGCTCGGCGGGGAACACCATATATTTT